Shown below are 22 T cell receptor beta chains from a single sample sequenced in a study of high-grade serous ovarian cancer treatment subgroups. The repertoire was sequenced with immunoSEQ multiplex PCR; TCRdb's copy has only in-frame clones and lacks some. The sample has roughly 9,000 clones, approximately 91% seen once. The tumor samples were collected prior to definitive surgery or chemotherapy. Sequencing input: tumor tissue. These receptors were collected from a human donor with high-grade serous ovarian cancer.

The chain carries TRBV7-9 and TRBJ1-2, with a possible D match to TRBD1 (5 bases). Germline V CDR1 and CDR2: SEHNR, FQNEAQ (reference sequence). V shed 8 bases and J shed 8 bases, with 15 bases lying between them. The CDR3 contains 12 residues. The CDR3 DNA reads as TGTGCCAGCGGGGGACGCTATGGCGGCTACACCTTC. Protein: CASGGRYGGYTF.

The rearrangement joins TRBV9 to TRBJ1-1; D gene uncertain. In germline, CDR1 is SGDLS, CDR2 YYNGEE. CDR3 size: 13 residues. V lost 4 bases and J 11 bases, leaving 18 bases between the germline ends. In nucleotides, the CDR3 is TGTGCCAGCAGCATAGGTGCGACATCTCTCGCTTTCTTT. Protein product: CASSIGATSLAFF.

About this clone itself: An end of the junction differs from the germline gene, which may be a read error. The CDR3 region has the DNA TGTGCCAGCTCCCCACGGAAATACTTC. As protein: CASSPRKYF. The rearrangement links TRBV18 to TRBJ2-7; D is undetermined. Germline assignment: CDR1 KGHSH and CDR2 LQKENI. The CDR3 covers 9 residues. The variable domain in full, completed from reference TRBV18 and TRBJ2-7, reads NAGVMQNPRHLVRRRGQEARLRCSPMKGHSHVYWYRQLPEEGLKFMVYLQKENIIDESGMPKERFSAEFPKEGPSILRIQQVVRGDSAAYFCASSPRKYFGPGTRLTVT.

The chain joins TRBV19 to TRBJ2-5; TRBD2 agrees at 12 bases. The CDR3 is 16 amino acids. The V gene's germline CDR1 is LNHDA and CDR2 SQIVND (reference sequence). V lost 5 bases and J lost 4; bases outside the gene matches: 8. In DNA, the CDR3 is TGTGCCAGTAGTTCCCGGACTAGCGGGATTGGAGAGACCCAGTACTTC. It is translated as CASSSRTSGIGETQYF.

This chain uses TRBV4-3 with TRBJ1-4, with a possible D match to TRBD1 (6 bases). The V end lost 0 bases, the J end lost 3 bases, and 11 bases lay between the germline ends. CDR3 size: 16 residues. Germline CDR1 is LGHNA and CDR2 is YSLEER. Written as DNA, the CDR3 is TGCGCCAGCAGCCAAGAACCCGGGACATCTAATGAAAAACTGTTTTTT. Translating gives CASSQEPGTSNEKLFF.

J is TRBJ2-7 and V is TRBV6-5; TRBD2 is a possible D gene (6 bases). Trimming removed 8 bases at V and 7 bases at J, with 21 bases between. CDR1 MNHEY and CDR2 SVGAGI come from the germline V gene. The CDR3 length is 14 residues. CDR3 in amino acids: CASQKSGPRQEQYF. The CDR3 DNA reads TGTGCCAGCCAAAAAAGCGGGCCCCGGCAGGAGCAGTACTTC.

CDR3 sequence: CASSLVGANTQYF. CDR3 bases: TGTGCCAGCAGCTTAGTGGGGGCAAATACGCAGTATTTT. This chain links TRBV11-3 with TRBJ2-3; D may be TRBD1 (6 bases). CDR3 length equals 13 residues. Germline values: CDR1 SGHNT, CDR2 YENEEA. Trimming removed 1 base at V and 7 bases at J, with 9 bases between.

The rearrangement uses TRBV7-2 and TRBJ2-3; tentative D call: TRBD2 (6 bases). CDR3 size: 16 residues. Trimming removed 5 bases at V and 2 bases at J, with 17 bases between. CDR1 and CDR2 (germline): SGHTA, FQGNSA. CDR3 bases: TGTGCCAGCAGCGTCCAATCCGGGACTTACACAGATACGCAGTATTTT. Residues: CASSVQSGTYTDTQYF.

The rearrangement links TRBV6-6 to TRBJ1-5; possibly TRBD1 for D (6 bases). Germline CDR1 is MNHNY and CDR2 is SVGAGI (reference sequence). CDR3 length: 15 residues. The V gene lost 6 bases and the J gene lost 7 bases, with 19 bases spanning the gap. CDR3 amino acids: CASSPGPGHGQPQHF. The CDR3 DNA reads TGTGCCAGCAGCCCGGGACCGGGACATGGGCAGCCCCAGCATTTT.

The rearrangement joins TRBV9 to TRBJ2-1; D ambiguous. The V gene's germline CDR1 is SGDLS and CDR2 YYNGEE. CDR3 size: 16 residues. Trimming took off 1 base at V and 6 bases at J, with 17 bases between the two ends. DNA of the CDR3: TGTGCCAGCAGCGTATATAAGGTGGGCAGGAGCAATGAGCAGTTCTTC. Translation gives CASSVYKVGRSNEQFF.

The chain carries TRBV5-1 and TRBJ2-1, with 7 bases matching TRBD2. The CDR3 length is 16 residues. Germline V gene lookup returns CDR1 SGHRS and CDR2 YFSETQ. The J segment lost 8 bases and the V segment lost 0 bases, leaving 11 bases of the junction unmatched. The CDR3 DNA follows: TGCGCCAGCAGCTTGGCCGGACTAGGGAACCCGGATGAGCAGTTCTTC. Residues: CASSLAGLGNPDEQFF.

The chain links TRBV27 to TRBJ2-7; 9 nucleotides agree with TRBD1. This CDR3 contains 16 residues. J gave up 3 bases and V 1 base, and 7 bases lay outside the gene matches. Germline assignment: CDR1 MNHEY and CDR2 SMNVEV (reference sequence). The CDR3 loop is CASSLWGTGFDYEQYF. CDR3 bases: TGTGCCAGCAGTTTATGGGGGACAGGGTTTGACTACGAGCAGTACTTC.

CDR3 protein: CASSLKGLAGGYEQYF. CDR3 nucleotide sequence: TGTGCCAGCAGCTTGAAAGGCCTAGCGGGAGGATACGAGCAGTACTTC. J is TRBJ2-7 and V is TRBV7-2; 11 bases map to TRBD2. This CDR3 is 16 amino acids long. From germline, CDR1 is SGHTA and CDR2 FQGNSA. V was clipped by 3 bases and J by 4 bases; unmatched bases: 8.

This chain uses TRBV27 with TRBJ2-3; 8 bases align to TRBD2. The germline V gene has CDR1 MNHEY and CDR2 SMNVEV (reference sequence). With 3 bases clipped from V and 2 bases from J, the junction kept 4 bases outside the gene matches. This CDR3 has 15 amino acids. The CDR3 reads CASSFLAGNTDTQYF. The CDR3 nucleotides are TGTGCCAGCAGTTTCTTAGCGGGGAACACAGATACGCAGTATTTT.

This chain joins TRBV6-4 and TRBJ2-2; TRBD2 agrees at 8 bases. Per germline, CDR1 MRHNA and CDR2 SNTAGT. The CDR3 length is 14 residues. The V gene end was trimmed by 4 bases and the J gene end by 4 bases; junction bases not matched to a gene: 2. CDR3 amino acids: CASSAGGSTGELFF. CDR3 DNA: TGTGCCAGCAGTGCGGGGGGGAGCACCGGGGAGCTGTTTTTT.

This chain connects TRBV19 to TRBJ2-7, with TRBD1 identical over 8 bases. Per germline, CDR1 LNHDA and CDR2 SQIVND (reference sequence). With V trimmed by 5 bases and J by 0 bases, 9 bases remained unmatched. CDR3 length equals 16 residues. The CDR3 sequence: CASSVEQGVPSYEQYF. The CDR3 nucleotides read TGTGCCAGTAGTGTGGAACAGGGGGTTCCCTCCTACGAGCAGTACTTC.

This clone was seen a few times. The genes are TRBV28 and TRBJ2-7; D perhaps matches TRBD1 (5 bases). CDR3 length equals 14 residues. V gave up 1 base and J gave up 4 bases, with 11 bases separating them. The germline CDR1 and CDR2 sequences are MDHEN and SYDVKM. CDR3 sequence (DNA): TGTGCCAGCAGTTTATCCCAGGGTTGGTACGAGCAGTACTTC. Translated, it gives CASSLSQGWYEQYF.

The V call is TRBV7-9, the J call TRBJ1-2; 7 bases map to TRBD1. After removal of 1 base from V and 4 bases from J, the junction contained 3 bases not matched to a gene. The length of the CDR3 is 14 residues. Germline assignment: CDR1 SEHNR and CDR2 FQNEAQ (reference sequence). The CDR3 sequence is CASSLDRGPYGYTF. CDR3 sequence (DNA): TGTGCCAGCAGCTTAGACAGGGGCCCCTATGGCTACACCTTC.

This clone has just one count. The V and J genes are TRBV15 and TRBJ2-1; 9 bases match TRBD2. Germline V CDR1 and CDR2: LNHNV, YYDKDF (reference sequence). The CDR3 extends over 18 amino acids. J was trimmed by 6 bases and V by 8 bases; bases with no gene match: 20. The CDR3: CATSVLLAGRGGSNEQFF. CDR3 bases: TGTGCCACCTCCGTCTTGCTAGCGGGGAGGGGGGGGAGCAATGAGCAGTTCTTC.

The rearrangement links TRBV29-1 to TRBJ2-1; 12 nucleotides match TRBD2. This CDR3 comprises 13 residues. Germline V CDR1 and CDR2: SQVTM, ANQGSEA. Unmatched junction bases numbered 4, after V lost 4 bases and J lost 9 bases. The CDR3 nucleotides are TGCAGCGTTGCGGGACTAGCGGGCTCTGAGCAGTTCTTC. Translating it yields CSVAGLAGSEQFF.

This chain joins TRBV2 and TRBJ2-1; possible D gene TRBD1, 6 bases. This CDR3 has 10 residues. CDR1 and CDR2 (germline): SNHLY, FYNNEI. For the CDR3, the DNA is TGTGCAGGGGGAGTGGGTGAGCAGTTCTTC. Residues: CAGGVGEQFF.

The chain couples TRBV28 to TRBJ2-1; 7 bases align to TRBD2. This CDR3 has 17 amino acids. Germline-derived CDR1 and CDR2 are MDHEN and SYDVKM. The junction had 17 bases not matched to a gene; V was cut back by 5 bases and J by 7 bases. CDR3 in DNA: TGTGCCAGCAGTCGAGGGCTCACTGGCGGGGGTGGGAATGAGCAGTTCTTC. Translated: CASSRGLTGGGGNEQFF.